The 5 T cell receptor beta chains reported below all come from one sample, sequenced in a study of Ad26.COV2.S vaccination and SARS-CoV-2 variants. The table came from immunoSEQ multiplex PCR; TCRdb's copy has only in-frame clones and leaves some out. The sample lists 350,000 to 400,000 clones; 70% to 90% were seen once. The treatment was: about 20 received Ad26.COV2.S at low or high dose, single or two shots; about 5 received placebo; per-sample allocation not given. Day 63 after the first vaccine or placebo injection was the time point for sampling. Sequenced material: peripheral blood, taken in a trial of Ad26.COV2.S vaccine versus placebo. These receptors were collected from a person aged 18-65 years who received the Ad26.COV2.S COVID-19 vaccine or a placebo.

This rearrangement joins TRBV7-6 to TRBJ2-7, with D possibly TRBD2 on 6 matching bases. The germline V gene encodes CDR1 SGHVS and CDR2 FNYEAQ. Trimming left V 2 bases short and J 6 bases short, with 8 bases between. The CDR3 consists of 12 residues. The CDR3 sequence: CASSLKEGEQYF. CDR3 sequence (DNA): TGTGCCAGCAGCTTAAAGGAGGGCGAGCAGTACTTC.

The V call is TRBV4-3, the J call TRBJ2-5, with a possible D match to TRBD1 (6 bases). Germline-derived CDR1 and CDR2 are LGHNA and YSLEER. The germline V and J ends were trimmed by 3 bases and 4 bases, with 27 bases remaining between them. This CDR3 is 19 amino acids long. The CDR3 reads CASSQTRFDATGTLETQYF. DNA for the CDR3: TGCGCCAGCAGCCAGACCCGGTTTGACGCGACAGGCACTTTAGAGACCCAGTACTTC.

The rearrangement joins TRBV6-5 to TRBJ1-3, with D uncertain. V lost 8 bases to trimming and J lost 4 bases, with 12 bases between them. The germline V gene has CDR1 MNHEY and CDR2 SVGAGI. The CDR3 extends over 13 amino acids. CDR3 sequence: CASLTPGGNTIYF. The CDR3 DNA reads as TGTGCCAGCCTGACGCCAGGCGGAAACACCATATATTTT.

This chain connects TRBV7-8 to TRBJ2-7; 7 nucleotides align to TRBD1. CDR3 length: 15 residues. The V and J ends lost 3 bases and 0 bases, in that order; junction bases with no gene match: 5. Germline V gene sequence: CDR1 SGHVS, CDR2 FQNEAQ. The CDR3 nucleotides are TGTGCCAGCAGCTTGGACAGGAGTTTCTCCTACGAGCAGTACTTC. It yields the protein CASSLDRSFSYEQYF. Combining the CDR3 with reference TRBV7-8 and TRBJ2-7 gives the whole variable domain GAGVSQSPRYKVAKRGQDVALRCDPISGHVSLFWYQQALGQGPEFLTYFQNEAQLDKSGLPSDRFFAERPEGSVSTLKIQRTQQEDSAVYLCASSLDRSFSYEQYFGPGTRLTVT.

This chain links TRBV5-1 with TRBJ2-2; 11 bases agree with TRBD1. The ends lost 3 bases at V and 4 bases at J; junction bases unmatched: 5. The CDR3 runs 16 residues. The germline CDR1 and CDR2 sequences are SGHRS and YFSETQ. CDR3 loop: CASSWGQGESTGELFF. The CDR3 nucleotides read TGCGCCAGCAGCTGGGGACAGGGGGAGAGCACCGGGGAGCTGTTTTTT.